The present TCR beta chain was sequenced within a study of identical twins. On this clonotype itself: Its specificity is unknown.

Germline CDR1 and CDR2: KGHSH and LQKENI. The CDR3 covers 16 residues. J lost 3 bases, V lost 2 bases, and 5 bases had no gene match. TCRdb itself ran the 5' RACE reads through MiXCR, one entry per CDR3 protein. The table lists some 500,000 distinct CDR3 sequences, 14% of them singletons, with more than 0.5% in the top ten. Study results and limitations: Abundant beta clonotypes from cord blood bore fewer insertions; memory repertoires lacked this pattern. Invariant T cells like MAIT and iNKT could partly confound the zero-insertion analyses. Beta out-of-frame twin sharing showed a weaker excess.

Separately, the same data were catalogued under a study of yellow fever vaccine responses in identical twins.

The TCR comes from a woman aged 18-29 years in good health. This rearrangement joins TRBV18 to TRBJ2-7, with 12 nucleotides matching TRBD1. Sequencing was done on a sample of CD4+ T cells sorted from blood. CDR3 coding DNA: TGTGCCAGCTCACCAGGGACAGGGGGCGAGGGCTACGAGCAGTACTTC. Translation: CASSPGTGGEGYEQYF. Variable domain in full (rest from reference TRBV18 and TRBJ2-7): NAGVMQNPRHLVRRRGQEARLRCSPMKGHSHVYWYRQLPEEGLKFMVYLQKENIIDESGMPKERFSAEFPKEGPSILRIQQVVRGDSAAYFCASSPGTGGEGYEQYFGPGTRLTVT.